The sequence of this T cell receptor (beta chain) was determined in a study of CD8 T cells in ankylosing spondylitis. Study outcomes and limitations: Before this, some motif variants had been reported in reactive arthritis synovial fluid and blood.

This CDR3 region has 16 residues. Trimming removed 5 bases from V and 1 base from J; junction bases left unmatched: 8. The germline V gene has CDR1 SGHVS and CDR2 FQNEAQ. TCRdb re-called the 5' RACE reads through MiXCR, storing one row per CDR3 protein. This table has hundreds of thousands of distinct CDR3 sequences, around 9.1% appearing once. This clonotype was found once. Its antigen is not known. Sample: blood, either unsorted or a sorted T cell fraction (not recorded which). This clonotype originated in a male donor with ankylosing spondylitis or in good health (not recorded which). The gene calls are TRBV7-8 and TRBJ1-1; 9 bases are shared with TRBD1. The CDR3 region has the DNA TGTGCCAGCAGCCTAATACAGGGGGCATCGAACACTGAAGCTTTCTTT. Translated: CASSLIQGASNTEAFF.